These 21 T cell receptor beta chains originate from one sample sequenced in a study of molecular identifiers for immune sequencing clone quantification. Each CDR3 protein gets one entry after TCRdb re-called the PCR reads with MiXCR. The table lists about half a million distinct CDR3 sequences, 20% to 25% of them singletons, with more than 0.8% in the top ten. The specimen sequenced was naive CD8+ T cells from blood, with Jurkat cell RNA spiked in. Sample subset: FACS-sorted CD8+CD4-CCR7+CD45RA+ naive T cells. These receptor sequences come from a human donor in good health. Some libraries in this study had Jurkat cell RNA spiked in.

This clonotype was observed a handful of times. The chain combines TRBV4-3 with TRBJ2-1, with 7 bases identical to TRBD1. V lost 4 bases, J lost 8 bases, and 11 bases stayed unmatched. Germline V CDR1 and CDR2: LGHNA, YSLEER. The CDR3 runs to 15 residues. In nucleotides, the CDR3 is TGCGCCAGCAGCCCAGGGGGTTACAGGGCCCATGAGCAGTTCTTC. It codes for CASSPGGYRAHEQFF.

This clonotype was found a few times. This chain uses TRBV18 with TRBJ1-1; no firm D call. The germline V gene has CDR1 KGHSH and CDR2 LQKENI. Deletions cut 5 bases from V and 0 bases from J, with 13 bases between. The CDR3 is made up of 15 amino acids. The DNA of the CDR3 is TGTGCCAGCTCATTGTTCGGGGATTTGAACACTGAAGCTTTCTTT. Translating it yields CASSLFGDLNTEAFF.

The CDR3 spells CASSQDPMDANPGELFF. CDR3 DNA sequence: TGCGCCAGCAGCCAAGATCCTATGGACGCCAACCCCGGGGAGCTGTTTTTT. The chain has TRBV4-3 and TRBJ2-2; no definite D call. The CDR3 sequence is 17 residues long. Trimming took 0 bases from V and 6 from J, leaving 17 bases between them. The germline CDR1 and CDR2 sequences are LGHNA and YSLEER.

About this clonotype: A much larger clone lies a single base off, so this may be a read error. This chain links TRBV29-1 with TRBJ2-1; perhaps TRBD2 as D (7 bases). The CDR3 has 12 amino acids. In germline, CDR1 is SQVTM, CDR2 ANQGSEA. The CDR3 loop reads CNVAVGGAEQFF. CDR3 sequence (DNA): TGCAACGTGGCAGTAGGGGGGGCGGAGCAGTTCTTC.

This clonotype occurred a few times. V and J are TRBV13 and TRBJ2-2, with D perhaps TRBD2 (6 bases). This CDR3 is 14 amino acids long. V lost 4 bases, J lost 6 bases, and 12 bases lay in between. Germline lookup yields CDR1 PRHDT and CDR2 FYEKMQ (reference sequence). The CDR3 spells CASSSSGEAGELFF. The CDR3 DNA reads as TGTGCCAGCAGCTCCTCGGGGGAGGCCGGGGAGCTGTTTTTT.

Many counts were recorded for this clonotype. The chain employs TRBV28 and TRBJ2-7; D gene ambiguous. The CDR3 totals 13 residues. V lost 7 bases and J lost 5, with 15 bases in between. Germline CDR1 reads MDHEN; CDR2 reads SYDVKM. CDR3 region: CASIGPDGHEQYF. The CDR3, as DNA: TGTGCCAGCATAGGACCCGACGGCCACGAGCAGTACTTC.

This clonotype showed up just once. A single base separates this from a much larger clone, so it may be a read error. V is TRBV27 and J is TRBJ1-5, with unresolved D. CDR1 MNHEY and CDR2 SMNVEV come from the germline V gene (reference sequence). The CDR3 runs 14 residues. CDR3 region: CAGSLGVPNQPQHF. CDR3 nucleotides: TGTGCCGGCAGTTTAGGCGTTCCTAATCAGCCCCAGCATTTT.

The table lists this clonotype with a count of one. A single base separates this from a much larger clone, so it may be a read error. This chain uses TRBV6-5 with TRBJ1-1; D is uncertain. Germline CDR1 is MNHEY and CDR2 is SVGAGI. The CDR3 covers 14 residues. The DNA for the CDR3 is TGTGCCTGCAGTTACTCACGGCGGAACACTGAAGCTTTCTTT. It yields the protein CACSYSRRNTEAFF.

The chain carries TRBV12-3 or TRBV12-4 and TRBJ1-1; maybe TRBD1 (6 bases). Trimming took off 2 bases at V and 1 base at J, with 20 bases between the two ends. The CDR3 sequence is 18 residues long. CDR3 bases: TGTGCCAGCAGTTTAACTTGGTTGTCCCCAGGGGCGAACACTGAAGCTTTCTTT. Translated: CASSLTWLSPGANTEAFF.

As for this clonotype: One base away lies a much larger clone, so this may be a sequencing read error. This rearrangement joins TRBV20-1 to TRBJ2-7; 14 bases are a match to TRBD2. This CDR3 region has 18 residues. Germline CDR1 is DFQATT and CDR2 is SNEGSKA (reference sequence). The CDR3 loop reads CGARERGTSGGSSYEQYF. DNA for the CDR3: TGCGGTGCTAGAGAGAGAGGGACTAGCGGGGGAAGCTCCTACGAGCAGTACTTC.

This clonotype is a singleton in its sample. The junction differs from germline at one of its ends, possibly a read error. V is TRBV5-1 and J is TRBJ1-1; 9 nucleotides line up with TRBD1. The CDR3 has 15 amino acids. Germline assignment: CDR1 SGHRS and CDR2 YFSETQ. The DNA of the CDR3 is TGCGCCAGCAGCTCGAGGACAGGGGTGAACACTGAAGCTTCCTTT. Amino acids: CASSSRTGVNTEASF.

This clonotype turned up a few times. The chain combines TRBV28 with TRBJ1-3, with 7 bases matching TRBD1. The junction had 14 bases not matched to a gene; V was cut back by 5 bases and J by 4 bases. Germline V gene data show CDR1 as MDHEN and CDR2 as SYDVKM. This CDR3 region has 17 residues. The CDR3 DNA reads TGTGCCAGCAGTCTCACTTCACAGGGGAATTACGGAAACACCATATATTTT. As protein: CASSLTSQGNYGNTIYF.

On this clonotype: Given the absence of the conserved phenylalanine or tryptophan at the CDR3 end, a read error is likely. V usage is TRBV12-3 or TRBV12-4 and J usage is TRBJ2-5; D possibly corresponds to TRBD1 (6 bases). The CDR3 covers 14 residues. The V and J ends lost 3 bases and 4 bases respectively, with 12 bases between them. The CDR3 DNA reads TGTGCCAGCAGTTTTGTGGGGGCCGGAGAGACCCAGTACATC. Amino acid sequence: CASSFVGAGETQYI.

The rearrangement uses TRBV30 and TRBJ1-2, with D hard to call. The CDR3 contains 13 residues. V was shortened by 1 base and J by 12 bases, with 18 bases between the two germline ends. CDR1 GTSNPN and CDR2 SVGIG come from the germline V gene (reference sequence). CDR3 coding DNA: TGTGCCTGGAGTGAAGACCCCGTTTGGCACAACACCTTC. It encodes CAWSEDPVWHNTF.

This clonotype was seen only once. Germline and junction disagree at one end, which may indicate a read error. This chain joins TRBV5-8 and TRBJ2-7, with 10 bases that match TRBD2. The germline gives CDR1 SGHTS, CDR2 YDEGEE. The CDR3 totals 16 residues. This CDR3 is CARSLALVAGGCEQYF. CDR3 DNA: TGTGCCAGAAGCTTGGCGTTGGTAGCGGGGGGCTGCGAGCAGTACTTC.

At least ten counts were recorded for this clonotype. CDR3 protein: CASIPPRALMGDTQYF. The CDR3 DNA reads TGTGCCAGCATCCCCCCGCGGGCCCTCATGGGGGATACGCAGTATTTT. The J gene is TRBJ2-3, the V gene TRBV28, with D maybe TRBD2 (5 bases). This CDR3 contains 16 residues. Germline CDR1 MDHEN, CDR2 SYDVKM. The V and J ends lost 7 bases and 6 bases respectively, with 23 bases between them.

In this sample, this clonotype turned up many times. This chain joins TRBV20-1 and TRBJ2-5, with 10 bases identical to TRBD2. In germline, CDR1 is DFQATT, CDR2 SNEGSKA (reference sequence). The V gene end was trimmed by 6 bases and the J gene end by 0 bases; junction bases not matched to a gene: 13. The length of the CDR3 is 17 residues. The CDR3 reads CSATGEPSGRDQETQYF. The CDR3 region has the DNA TGCAGTGCCACCGGGGAGCCTAGCGGGAGAGACCAAGAGACCCAGTACTTC.

This clonotype occurred a few times. This chain joins TRBV5-1 and TRBJ1-1; TRBD1 aligns across 7 bases. Per germline, CDR1 SGHRS and CDR2 YFSETQ. The length of the CDR3 is 16 residues. V was pared by 1 base and J by 3 bases, with 9 bases of the junction left unmatched. The CDR3 loop reads CASSLIGGWEDTEAFF. CDR3 in DNA: TGCGCCAGCAGCTTGATAGGGGGCTGGGAGGACACTGAAGCTTTCTTT. Full variable domain (missing parts from reference TRBV5-1 and TRBJ1-1): KAGVTQTPRYLIKTRGQQVTLSCSPISGHRSVSWYQQTPGQGLQFLFEYFSETQRNKGNFPGRFSGRQFSNSRSEMNVSTLELGDSALYLCASSLIGGWEDTEAFFGQGTRLTVV.

This clonotype was seen only a few times. The V and J genes are TRBV4-3 and TRBJ2-2; D might be TRBD1 (5 bases). The germline CDR1 and CDR2 sequences are LGHNA and YSLEER. The CDR3 sequence is 17 residues long. V gave up 0 bases and J gave up 5 bases, with 16 bases separating them. The CDR3 DNA reads as TGCGCCAGCAGCCAAGATCCCGCAGGGCAGACAACCGGGGAGCTGTTTTTT. It codes for CASSQDPAGQTTGELFF.

In this sample, this clonotype turned up many times. The V call is TRBV4-1, the J call TRBJ1-6; D ambiguous. CDR1 is MGHRA and CDR2 is YSYEKL in the germline V gene. V was clipped by 1 base and J by 6 bases, with 10 bases between them. The CDR3 totals 15 residues. The CDR3 nucleotides read TGCGCCAGCAGCCAAGTTATGGCCAGTAATTCACCCCTCCACTTT. Translating it yields CASSQVMASNSPLHF.

J is TRBJ2-5 and V is TRBV4-2; 12 bases fit TRBD2. CDR3 size: 18 residues. J gave up 1 base and V 4 bases, and 10 bases lay outside the gene matches. Germline CDR1 and CDR2: LGHNA and YNFKEQ. The CDR3 protein is CASSPWTSGDSSQETQYF. Written as DNA, the CDR3 is TGTGCCAGCAGCCCCTGGACTAGCGGGGACTCTTCCCAAGAGACCCAGTACTTC.